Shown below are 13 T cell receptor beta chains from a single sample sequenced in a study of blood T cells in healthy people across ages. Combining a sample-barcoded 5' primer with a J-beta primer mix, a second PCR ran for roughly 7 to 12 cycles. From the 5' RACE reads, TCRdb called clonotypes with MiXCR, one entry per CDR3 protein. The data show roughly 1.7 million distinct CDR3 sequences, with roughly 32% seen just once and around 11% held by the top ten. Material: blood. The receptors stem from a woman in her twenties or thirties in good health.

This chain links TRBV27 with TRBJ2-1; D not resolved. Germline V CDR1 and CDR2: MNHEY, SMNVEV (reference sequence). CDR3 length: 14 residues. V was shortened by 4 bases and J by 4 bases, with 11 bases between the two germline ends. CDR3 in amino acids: CASSSEGAYNEQFF. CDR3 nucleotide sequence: TGTGCCAGCAGTTCAGAAGGCGCTTACAATGAGCAGTTCTTC.

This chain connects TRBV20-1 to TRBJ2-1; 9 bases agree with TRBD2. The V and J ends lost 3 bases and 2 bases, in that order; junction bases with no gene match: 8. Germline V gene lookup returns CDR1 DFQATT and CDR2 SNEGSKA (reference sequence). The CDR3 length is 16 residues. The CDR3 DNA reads TGCAGTGCTAGTGTCCTAGCGGGGAACCCCTACAATGAGCAGTTCTTC. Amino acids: CSASVLAGNPYNEQFF.

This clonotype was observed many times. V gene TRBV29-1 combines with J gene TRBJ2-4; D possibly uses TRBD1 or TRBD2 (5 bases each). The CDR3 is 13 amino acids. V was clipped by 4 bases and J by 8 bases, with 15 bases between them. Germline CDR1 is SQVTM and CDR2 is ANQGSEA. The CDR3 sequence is CSVALRGKDIQYF. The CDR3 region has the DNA TGCAGCGTTGCCCTCCGGGGCAAGGACATTCAGTACTTC.

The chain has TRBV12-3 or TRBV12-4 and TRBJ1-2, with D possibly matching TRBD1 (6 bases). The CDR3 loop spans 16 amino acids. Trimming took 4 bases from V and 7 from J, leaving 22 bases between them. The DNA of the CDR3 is TGTGCCAGCAGTTCTCCAATCGGGGGGCCCAGTCCTGGCTACACCTTC. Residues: CASSSPIGGPSPGYTF.

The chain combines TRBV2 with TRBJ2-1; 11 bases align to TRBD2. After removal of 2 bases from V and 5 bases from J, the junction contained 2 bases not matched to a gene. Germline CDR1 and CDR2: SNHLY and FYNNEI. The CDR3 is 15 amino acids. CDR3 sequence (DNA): TGTGCCAGCAGTGAATTGGGACTAGCGGACAATGAGCAGTTCTTC. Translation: CASSELGLADNEQFF.

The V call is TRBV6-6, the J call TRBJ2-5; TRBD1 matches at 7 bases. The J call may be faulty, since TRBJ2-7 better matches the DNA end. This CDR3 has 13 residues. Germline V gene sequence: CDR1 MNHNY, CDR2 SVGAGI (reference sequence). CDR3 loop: CASSSGQEYEQYF. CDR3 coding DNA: TGTGCCAGCAGTTCTGGACAGGAATACGAGCAGTACTTC.

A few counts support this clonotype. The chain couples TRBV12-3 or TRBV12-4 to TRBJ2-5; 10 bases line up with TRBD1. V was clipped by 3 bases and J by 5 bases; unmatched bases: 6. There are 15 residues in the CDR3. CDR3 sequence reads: CASSFRTGGGETQYF. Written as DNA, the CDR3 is TGTGCCAGCAGTTTTAGGACAGGGGGAGGGGAGACCCAGTACTTC.

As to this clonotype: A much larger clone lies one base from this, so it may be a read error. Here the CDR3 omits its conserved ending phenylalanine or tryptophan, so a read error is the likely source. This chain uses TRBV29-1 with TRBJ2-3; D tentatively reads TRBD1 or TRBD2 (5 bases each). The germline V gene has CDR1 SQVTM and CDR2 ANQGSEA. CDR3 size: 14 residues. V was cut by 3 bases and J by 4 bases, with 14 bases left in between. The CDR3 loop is CSVERGLGADTQYI. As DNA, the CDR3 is TGCAGCGTTGAGAGGGGCTTAGGCGCAGATACGCAGTATATT.

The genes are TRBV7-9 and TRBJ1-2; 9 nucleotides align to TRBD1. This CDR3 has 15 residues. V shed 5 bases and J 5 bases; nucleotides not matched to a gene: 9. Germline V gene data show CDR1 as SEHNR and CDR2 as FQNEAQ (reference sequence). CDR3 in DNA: TGTGCCAGCAGCGACTCCGGGACAGGGTCTTATGGCTACACCTTC. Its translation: CASSDSGTGSYGYTF.

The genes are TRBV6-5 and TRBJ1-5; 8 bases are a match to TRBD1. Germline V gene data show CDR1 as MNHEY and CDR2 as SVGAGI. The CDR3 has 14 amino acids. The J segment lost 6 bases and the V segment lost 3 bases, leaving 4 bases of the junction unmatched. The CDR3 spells CASSYRTGSQPQHF. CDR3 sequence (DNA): TGTGCCAGCAGTTATCGGACAGGGAGTCAGCCCCAGCATTTT.

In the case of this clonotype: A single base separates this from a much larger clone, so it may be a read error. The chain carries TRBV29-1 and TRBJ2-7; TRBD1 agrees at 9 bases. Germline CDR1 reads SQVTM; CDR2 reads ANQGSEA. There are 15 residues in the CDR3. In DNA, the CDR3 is TGCAGCGTCTACAGGCAGGACAGGGGCGCGGACGAGCGGTACTTC. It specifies CSVYRQDRGADERYF.

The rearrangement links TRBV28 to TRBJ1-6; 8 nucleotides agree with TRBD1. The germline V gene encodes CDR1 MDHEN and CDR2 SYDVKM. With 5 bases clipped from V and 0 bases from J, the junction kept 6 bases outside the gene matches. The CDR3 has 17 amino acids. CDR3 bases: TGTGCCAGCAGTGAGGACAGGGATAGCTCCTATAATTCACCCCTCCACTTT. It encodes CASSEDRDSSYNSPLHF.

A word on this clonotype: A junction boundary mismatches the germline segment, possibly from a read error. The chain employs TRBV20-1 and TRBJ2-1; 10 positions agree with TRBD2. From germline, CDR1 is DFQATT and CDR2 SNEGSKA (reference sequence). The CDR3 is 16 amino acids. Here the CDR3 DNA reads TGCAGTGCCAGAGGACTAGCGGAAAAATCCTACAGTGAGCAGTTCTTC. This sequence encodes CSARGLAEKSYSEQFF.